The sequence of this T cell receptor beta chain was determined in a study of technical replicates of blood from a few donors. Germline CDR1 and CDR2: SGHTA and FQGNSA. The CDR3 sequence is 14 residues long. The V segment lost 5 bases and the J segment 4 bases; nucleotides outside the gene matches: 6. Using immunoSEQ multiplex PCR, the repertoire was profiled, and TCRdb retains in-frame clones only, with some absent. The sample contains about 56,000 clones, more than 90% of which appear only once. This receptor was taken from a human donor in good health. Some clones in this sample may be carry-over from other donors' samples. This chain links TRBV7-2 with TRBJ2-3; 7 positions agree with TRBD1. Sequenced material: PBMCs. CDR3 loop: CASSPRGRADTQYF. The CDR3 bases are TGTGCCAGCAGCCCAAGGGGGCGTGCAGATACGCAGTATTTT.